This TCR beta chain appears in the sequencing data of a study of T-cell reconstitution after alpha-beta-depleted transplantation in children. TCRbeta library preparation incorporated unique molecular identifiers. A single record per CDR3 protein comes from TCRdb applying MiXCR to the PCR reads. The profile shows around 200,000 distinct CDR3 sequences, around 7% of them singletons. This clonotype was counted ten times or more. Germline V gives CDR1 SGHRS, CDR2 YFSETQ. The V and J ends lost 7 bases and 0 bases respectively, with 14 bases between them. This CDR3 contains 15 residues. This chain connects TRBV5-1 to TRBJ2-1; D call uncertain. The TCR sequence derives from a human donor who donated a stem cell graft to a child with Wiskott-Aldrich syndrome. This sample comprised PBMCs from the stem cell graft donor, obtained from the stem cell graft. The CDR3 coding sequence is TGCGCCAGCGGACCGGACCGACCCTCCTACAATGAGCAGTTCTTC. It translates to CASGPDRPSYNEQFF.